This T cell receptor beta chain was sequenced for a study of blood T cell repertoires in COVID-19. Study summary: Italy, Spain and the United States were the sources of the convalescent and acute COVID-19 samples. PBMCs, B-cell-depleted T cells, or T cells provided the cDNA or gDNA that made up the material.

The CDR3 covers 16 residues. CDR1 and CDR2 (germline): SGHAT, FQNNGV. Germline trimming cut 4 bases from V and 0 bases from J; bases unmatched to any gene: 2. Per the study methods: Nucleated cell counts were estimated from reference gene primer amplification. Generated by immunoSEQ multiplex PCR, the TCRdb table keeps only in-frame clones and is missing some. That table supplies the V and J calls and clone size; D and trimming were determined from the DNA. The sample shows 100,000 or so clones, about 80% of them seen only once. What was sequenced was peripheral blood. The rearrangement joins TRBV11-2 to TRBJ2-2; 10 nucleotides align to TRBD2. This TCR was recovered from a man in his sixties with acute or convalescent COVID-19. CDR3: CASSSLAGANTGELFF. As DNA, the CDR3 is TGTGCCAGCAGCTCGCTAGCGGGAGCGAACACCGGGGAGCTGTTTTTT.